Listed below are T cell receptor beta chains from one sample, sequenced in a study of T cells in Graves' hyperthyroidism and ophthalmopathy. TCRdb reprocessed the multiplex PCR reads with MiXCR, giving one entry per CDR3 protein. Of 450,000 to 650,000 distinct CDR3 sequences listed, 17% are singletons. Sequences were obtained from blood. These receptors were collected from a woman under 30 with Graves' ophthalmopathy. Both conserved end residues are part of each CDR3. The order of the fields is clone size, J gene, D gene, V gene, CDR3 DNA, CDR3 protein. The D gene is left open where the match is weak. A clone size is listed for some rows: how often the clone was seen (once, few, many), or a class if it is expanded.

abundance: many; j_gene: TRBJ1-1; d_gene: -; v_gene: TRBV30; CDR3nt: TGTGCCTGGACGGATAAGAACACTGAAGCTTTCTTT; CDR3aa: CAWTDKNTEAFF
abundance: many; j_gene: TRBJ2-1; d_gene: TRBD2; v_gene: TRBV14; CDR3nt: TGTGCCAGCAGGCGGGGGGATGAGCAGTTCTTC; CDR3aa: CASRRGDEQFF
abundance: many; j_gene: TRBJ1-2; d_gene: -; v_gene: TRBV28; CDR3nt: TGTGCCAGCAGTCCATACAGGGATTCTTTCTATGGCTACACCTTC; CDR3aa: CASSPYRDSFYGYTF
abundance: -; j_gene: TRBJ1-6; d_gene: TRBD1; v_gene: TRBV4-1; CDR3nt: TGTGCCAGCAGCCAAGGACAGGGGCTAGGTCCCCCCCTCCACTTT; CDR3aa: CASSQGQGLGPPLHF
abundance: -; j_gene: TRBJ2-1; d_gene: TRBD2; v_gene: TRBV4-2; CDR3nt: TGTGCCAGCAGCCTTTGGGACGGGGGGAATGAGCAGTTCTTC; CDR3aa: CASSLWDGGNEQFF
abundance: -; j_gene: TRBJ1-3; d_gene: -; v_gene: TRBV13; CDR3nt: TGTGCCAGCAGCGCCGGGTCAGGAACTGGAAACACCATATATTTT; CDR3aa: CASSAGSGTGNTIYF
abundance: many; j_gene: TRBJ2-1; d_gene: -; v_gene: TRBV4-3; CDR3nt: TGCGCCAGCAGCCAAGGGGGCGGTCCGGATGAGCAGTTCTTC; CDR3aa: CASSQGGGPDEQFF
abundance: many; j_gene: TRBJ2-1; d_gene: TRBD2; v_gene: TRBV2; CDR3nt: TGTGCCAGCAGCCCCACTAGCGAAGGGTACAATGAGCAGTTCTTC; CDR3aa: CASSPTSEGYNEQFF
abundance: many; j_gene: TRBJ2-7; d_gene: TRBD1; v_gene: TRBV6-4; CDR3nt: TGTGCCAGCAGTCCGGGACAGGGCGACCTCTACGAGCAGTACTTC; CDR3aa: CASSPGQGDLYEQYF
abundance: many; j_gene: TRBJ1-1; d_gene: -; v_gene: TRBV3-1; CDR3nt: TGTGCCAGCAGTCACAGCAAAATCACTGAAGCTTTCTTT; CDR3aa: CASSHSKITEAFF
abundance: -; j_gene: TRBJ1-2; d_gene: -; v_gene: TRBV10-3; CDR3nt: TGTGCCATCAGTGAGTCTTTAGGAGGGAATTATGGCTACACCTTC; CDR3aa: CAISESLGGNYGYTF